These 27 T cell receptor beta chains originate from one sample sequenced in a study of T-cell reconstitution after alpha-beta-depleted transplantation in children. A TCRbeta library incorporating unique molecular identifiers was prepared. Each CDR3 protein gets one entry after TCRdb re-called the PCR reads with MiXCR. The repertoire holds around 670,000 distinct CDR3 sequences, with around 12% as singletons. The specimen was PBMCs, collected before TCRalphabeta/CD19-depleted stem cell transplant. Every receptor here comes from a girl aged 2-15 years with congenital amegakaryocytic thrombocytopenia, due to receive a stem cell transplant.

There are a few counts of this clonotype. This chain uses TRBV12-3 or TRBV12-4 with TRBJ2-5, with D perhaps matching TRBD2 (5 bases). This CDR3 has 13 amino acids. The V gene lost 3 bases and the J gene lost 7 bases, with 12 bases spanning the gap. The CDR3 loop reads CASSFSVRGTQYF. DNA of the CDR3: TGTGCCAGCAGTTTTAGCGTCCGAGGGACCCAGTACTTC.

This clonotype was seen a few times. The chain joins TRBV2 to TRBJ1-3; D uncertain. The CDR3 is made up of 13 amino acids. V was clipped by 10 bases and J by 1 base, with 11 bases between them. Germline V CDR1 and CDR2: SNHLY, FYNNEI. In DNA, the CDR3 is TGTGCCACGTTAACAAGTTCTGGAAACACCATATATTTT. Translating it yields CATLTSSGNTIYF.

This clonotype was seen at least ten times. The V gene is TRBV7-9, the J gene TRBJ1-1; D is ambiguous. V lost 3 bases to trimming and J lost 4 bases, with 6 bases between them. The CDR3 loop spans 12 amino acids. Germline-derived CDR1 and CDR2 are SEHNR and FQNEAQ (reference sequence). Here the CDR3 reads CASSFTSTEAFF. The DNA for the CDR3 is TGTGCCAGCAGCTTTACCTCCACTGAAGCTTTCTTT.

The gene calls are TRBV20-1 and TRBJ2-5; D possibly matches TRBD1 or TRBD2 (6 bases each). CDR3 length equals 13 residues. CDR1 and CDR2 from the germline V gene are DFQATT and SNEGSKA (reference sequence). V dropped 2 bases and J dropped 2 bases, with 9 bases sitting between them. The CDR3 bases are TGCAGTGCTAGAAGGGGGACTCAAGAGACCCAGTACTTC. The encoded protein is CSARRGTQETQYF.

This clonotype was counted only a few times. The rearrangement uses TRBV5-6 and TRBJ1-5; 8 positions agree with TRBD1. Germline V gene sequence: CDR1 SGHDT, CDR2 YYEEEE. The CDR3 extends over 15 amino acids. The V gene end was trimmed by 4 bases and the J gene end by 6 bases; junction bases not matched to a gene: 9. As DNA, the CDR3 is TGTGCCAGCAGCCTAGGACAGGGTTATATTCAGCCCCAGCATTTT. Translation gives CASSLGQGYIQPQHF.

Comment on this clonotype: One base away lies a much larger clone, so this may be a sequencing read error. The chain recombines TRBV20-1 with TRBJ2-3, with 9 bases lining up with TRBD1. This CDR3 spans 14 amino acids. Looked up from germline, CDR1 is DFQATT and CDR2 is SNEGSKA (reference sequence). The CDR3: CSASEDRGTDTHYF. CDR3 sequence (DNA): TGCAGTGCTAGTGAGGACAGGGGCACAGATACGCACTATTTT.

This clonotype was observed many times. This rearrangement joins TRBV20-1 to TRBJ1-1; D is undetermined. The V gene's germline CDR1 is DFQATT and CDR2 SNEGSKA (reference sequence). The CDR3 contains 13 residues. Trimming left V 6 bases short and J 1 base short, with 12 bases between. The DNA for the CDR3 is TGCAGTGCGACGGGTCGCACGAACACTGAAGCTTTCTTT. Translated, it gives CSATGRTNTEAFF.

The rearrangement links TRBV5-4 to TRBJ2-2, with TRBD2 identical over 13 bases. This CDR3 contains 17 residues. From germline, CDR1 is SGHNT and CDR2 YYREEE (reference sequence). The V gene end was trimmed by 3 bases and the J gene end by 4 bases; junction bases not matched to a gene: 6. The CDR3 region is CASSSGLAGPTTGELFF. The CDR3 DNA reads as TGTGCCAGCAGCTCGGGACTAGCGGGACCCACCACCGGGGAGCTGTTTTTT.

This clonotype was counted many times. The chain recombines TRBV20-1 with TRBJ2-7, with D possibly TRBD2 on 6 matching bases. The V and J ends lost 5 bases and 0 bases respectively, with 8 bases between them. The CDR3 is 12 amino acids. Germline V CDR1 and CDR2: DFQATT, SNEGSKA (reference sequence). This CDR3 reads CSALRDSYEQYF. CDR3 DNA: TGCAGTGCTCTGCGGGACTCCTACGAGCAGTACTTC.

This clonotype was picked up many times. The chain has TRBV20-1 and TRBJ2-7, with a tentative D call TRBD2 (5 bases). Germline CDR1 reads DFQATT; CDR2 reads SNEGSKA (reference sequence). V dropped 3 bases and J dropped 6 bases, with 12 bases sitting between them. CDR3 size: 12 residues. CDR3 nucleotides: TGCAGTGCTAGCGGGGAACCCCTCGAGCAGTACTTC. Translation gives CSASGEPLEQYF.

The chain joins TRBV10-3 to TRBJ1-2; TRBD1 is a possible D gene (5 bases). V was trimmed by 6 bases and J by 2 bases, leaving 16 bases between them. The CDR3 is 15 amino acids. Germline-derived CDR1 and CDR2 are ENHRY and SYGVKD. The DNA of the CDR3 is TGTGCCATCAGGGCCCTGACAGAGACAAACTATGGCTACACCTTC. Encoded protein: CAIRALTETNYGYTF.

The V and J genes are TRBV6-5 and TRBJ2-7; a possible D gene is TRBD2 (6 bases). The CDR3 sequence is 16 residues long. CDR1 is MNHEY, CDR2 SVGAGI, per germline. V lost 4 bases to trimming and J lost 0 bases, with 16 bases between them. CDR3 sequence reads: CASSSRLGTGSYEQYF. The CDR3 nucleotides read TGTGCCAGCAGTTCCCGTCTCGGGACTGGCTCCTACGAGCAGTACTTC.

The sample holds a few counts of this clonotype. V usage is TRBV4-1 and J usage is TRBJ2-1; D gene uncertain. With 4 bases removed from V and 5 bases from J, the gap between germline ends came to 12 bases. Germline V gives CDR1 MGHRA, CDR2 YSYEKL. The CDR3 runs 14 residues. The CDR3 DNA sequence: TGCGCCAGCAGCCTCCGAACACCCCACAATGAGCAGTTCTTC. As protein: CASSLRTPHNEQFF.

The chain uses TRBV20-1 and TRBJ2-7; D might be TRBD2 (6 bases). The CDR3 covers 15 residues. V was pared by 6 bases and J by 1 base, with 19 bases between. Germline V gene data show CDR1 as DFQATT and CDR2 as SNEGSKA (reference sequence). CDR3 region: CSAPFRGRQSYEQYF. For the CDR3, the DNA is TGCAGTGCCCCCTTTCGGGGGAGGCAATCCTACGAGCAGTACTTC.

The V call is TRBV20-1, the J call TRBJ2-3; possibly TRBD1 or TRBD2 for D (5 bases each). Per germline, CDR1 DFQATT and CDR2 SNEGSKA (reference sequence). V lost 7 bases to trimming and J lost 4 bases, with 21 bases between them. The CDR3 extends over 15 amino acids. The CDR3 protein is CSVSTGTVVADTQYF. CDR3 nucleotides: TGCAGTGTATCGACCGGGACCGTTGTGGCAGATACGCAGTATTTT.

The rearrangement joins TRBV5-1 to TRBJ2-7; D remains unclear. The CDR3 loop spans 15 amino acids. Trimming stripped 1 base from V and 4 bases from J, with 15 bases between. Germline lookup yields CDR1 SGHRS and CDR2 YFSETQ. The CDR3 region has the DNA TGCGCCAGCAGCTTGACAAATAGTTTTGTATACGAGCAGTACTTC. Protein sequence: CASSLTNSFVYEQYF. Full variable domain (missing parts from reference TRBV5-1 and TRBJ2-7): KAGVTQTPRYLIKTRGQQVTLSCSPISGHRSVSWYQQTPGQGLQFLFEYFSETQRNKGNFPGRFSGRQFSNSRSEMNVSTLELGDSALYLCASSLTNSFVYEQYFGPGTRLTVT.

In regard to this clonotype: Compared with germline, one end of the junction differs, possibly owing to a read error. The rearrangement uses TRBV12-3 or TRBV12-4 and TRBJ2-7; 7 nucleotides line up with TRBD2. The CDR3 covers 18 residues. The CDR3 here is CASCLIGLAGQGDYEQYF. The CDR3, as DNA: TGTGCCAGCTGTTTAATCGGCTTAGCGGGCCAAGGCGACTACGAGCAGTACTTC.

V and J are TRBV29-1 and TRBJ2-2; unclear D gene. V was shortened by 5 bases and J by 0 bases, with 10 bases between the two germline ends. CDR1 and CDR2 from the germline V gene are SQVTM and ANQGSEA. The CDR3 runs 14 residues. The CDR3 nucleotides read TGCAGCGTTTTAACGGACGCGAACACCGGGGAGCTGTTTTTT. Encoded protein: CSVLTDANTGELFF.

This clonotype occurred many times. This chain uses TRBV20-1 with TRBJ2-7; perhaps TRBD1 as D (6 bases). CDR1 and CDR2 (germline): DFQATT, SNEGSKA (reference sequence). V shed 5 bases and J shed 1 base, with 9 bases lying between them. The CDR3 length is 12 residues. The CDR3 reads CSAEQGSYEQYF. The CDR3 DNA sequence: TGCAGTGCTGAACAGGGATCCTACGAGCAGTACTTC.

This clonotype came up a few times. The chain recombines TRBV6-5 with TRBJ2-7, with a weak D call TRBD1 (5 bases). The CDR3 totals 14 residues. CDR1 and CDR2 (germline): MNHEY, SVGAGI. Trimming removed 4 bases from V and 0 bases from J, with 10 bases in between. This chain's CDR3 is CASSSATDSYEQYF. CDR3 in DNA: TGTGCCAGCAGTTCCGCGACAGACTCCTACGAGCAGTACTTC.

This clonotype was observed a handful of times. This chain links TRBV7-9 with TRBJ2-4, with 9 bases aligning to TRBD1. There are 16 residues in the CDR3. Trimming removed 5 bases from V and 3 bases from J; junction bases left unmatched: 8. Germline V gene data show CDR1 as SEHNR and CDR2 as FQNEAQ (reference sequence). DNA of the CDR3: TGTGCCAGCAGCCCGGATTCGACAGGGGGCAAAAACATTCAGTACTTC. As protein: CASSPDSTGGKNIQYF.

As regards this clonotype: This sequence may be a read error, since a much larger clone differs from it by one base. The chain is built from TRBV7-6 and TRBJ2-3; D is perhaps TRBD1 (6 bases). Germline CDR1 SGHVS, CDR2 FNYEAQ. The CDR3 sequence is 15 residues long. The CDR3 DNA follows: TGTGCCAGCAGCTCCTTTCGGGAATGGACAGATATGCAGTATTTT. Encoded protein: CASSSFREWTDMQYF. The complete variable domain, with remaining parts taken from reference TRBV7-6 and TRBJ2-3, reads GAGVSQSPRYKVTKRGQDVALRCDPISGHVSLYWYRQALGQGPEFLTYFNYEAQQDKSGLPNDRFSAERPEGSISTLTIQRTEQRDSAMYRCASSSFREWTDMQYFGPGTRLTVL.

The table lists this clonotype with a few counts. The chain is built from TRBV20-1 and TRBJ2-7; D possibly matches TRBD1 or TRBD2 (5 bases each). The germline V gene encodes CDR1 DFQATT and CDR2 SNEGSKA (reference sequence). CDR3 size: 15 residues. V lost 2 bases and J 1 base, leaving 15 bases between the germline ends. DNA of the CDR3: TGCAGTGCTAGAACCGGGACCGGGTCATCCTACGAGCAGTACTTC. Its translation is CSARTGTGSSYEQYF.

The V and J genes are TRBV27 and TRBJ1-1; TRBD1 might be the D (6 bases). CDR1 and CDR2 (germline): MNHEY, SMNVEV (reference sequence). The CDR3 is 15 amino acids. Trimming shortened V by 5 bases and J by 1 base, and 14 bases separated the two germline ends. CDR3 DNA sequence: TGTGCCAGCAGTCCCCCCGGACAGCCGAACACTGAAGCTTTCTTT. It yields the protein CASSPPGQPNTEAFF.

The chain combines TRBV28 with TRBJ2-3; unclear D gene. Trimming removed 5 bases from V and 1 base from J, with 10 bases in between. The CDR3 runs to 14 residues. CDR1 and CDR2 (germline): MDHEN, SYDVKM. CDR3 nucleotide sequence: TGTGCCAGCAGTGGGGTCGGCGGCACAGATACGCAGTATTTT. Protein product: CASSGVGGTDTQYF.

This CDR3 is CASSLGDISTDTQYF. The DNA of the CDR3 is TGTGCCAGCAGCTTAGGAGACATCAGCACAGATACGCAGTATTTT. The chain joins TRBV7-2 to TRBJ2-3; D unresolved. Germline V lookup: CDR1 SGHTA, CDR2 FQGNSA. Trimming stripped 1 base from V and 0 bases from J, with 8 bases between. The CDR3 is 15 amino acids. The entire variable domain, with the rest obtained from reference TRBV7-2 and TRBJ2-3, is as follows: GAGVSQSPSNKVTEKGKDVELRCDPISGHTALYWYRQSLGQGLEFLIYFQGNSAPDKSGLPSDRFSAERTGGSVSTLTIQRTQQEDSAVYLCASSLGDISTDTQYFGPGTRLTVL.

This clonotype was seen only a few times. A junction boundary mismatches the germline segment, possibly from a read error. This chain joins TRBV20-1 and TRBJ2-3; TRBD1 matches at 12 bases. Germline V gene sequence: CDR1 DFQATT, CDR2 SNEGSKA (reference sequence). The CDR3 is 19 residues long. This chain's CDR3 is CRATPGQGADFVSTDTQYF. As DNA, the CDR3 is TGCAGAGCTACTCCGGGACAGGGGGCGGATTTTGTCAGCACAGATACGCAGTATTTT.